The 22 T cell receptor beta chains listed next were all sequenced from one sample in a study of cytomegalovirus exposure and HLA in healthy donors. Sequencing used immunoSEQ multiplex PCR; TCRdb keeps in-frame clones, though not all of them. The sample lists under 300,000 clones, about 90% seen once, with 0.35% to 0.4% in the top ten. The material sequenced was PBMCs. The receptors were sampled from a woman aged 18 to 35 in good health and CMV-seronegative.

The chain recombines TRBV4-1 with TRBJ1-5; a weak D match, TRBD1 (5 bases). Germline CDR1 and CDR2: MGHRA and YSYEKL. Trimming took off 0 bases at V and 7 bases at J, with 16 bases between the two ends. This CDR3 has 16 residues. CDR3 in DNA: TGCGCCAGCAGCCAAGATATTTCAGGGATGAGCCAGCCCCAGCATTTT. It yields the protein CASSQDISGMSQPQHF.

The DNA of the CDR3 is TGTGCCAGCAGCGTTGGGGGGGAAGACATTCTCTTCTCTGGAAACACCATATATTTT. Protein product: CASSVGGEDILFSGNTIYF. V is TRBV7-9 and J is TRBJ1-3; tentatively, D is TRBD1 (5 bases). Per germline, CDR1 SEHNR and CDR2 FQNEAQ (reference sequence). Trimming cost V 5 bases and J 0 bases, with 23 bases left between them. CDR3 size: 19 residues.

The rearrangement links TRBV5-4 to TRBJ1-1; D ambiguous. CDR3 length equals 12 residues. Trimming removed 6 bases from V and 1 base from J, with 7 bases in between. Germline V lookup: CDR1 SGHNT, CDR2 YYREEE (reference sequence). The CDR3 sequence is CASTEGNTEAFF. The CDR3 coding sequence is TGTGCCAGCACCGAGGGGAACACTGAAGCTTTCTTT.

The J gene is TRBJ1-4, the V gene TRBV7-9, with 7 positions matching TRBD1. The V gene's germline CDR1 is SEHNR and CDR2 FQNEAQ (reference sequence). V shed 5 bases, J shed 3 bases, and the junction held 6 bases outside the gene matches. This CDR3 is built from 15 residues. DNA of the CDR3: TGTGCCAGCAGCCTCCGGGACAGCCCTAATGAAAAACTGTTTTTT. Its translation: CASSLRDSPNEKLFF.

CDR3 loop: CASSSSTEAFF. Written as DNA, the CDR3 is TGTGCCAGCAGCTCCAGCACTGAAGCTTTCTTT. V is TRBV11-2 and J is TRBJ1-1; unclear D gene. The CDR3 spans 11 residues. The germline V gene encodes CDR1 SGHAT and CDR2 FQNNGV. V lost 4 bases to trimming and J lost 4 bases, with 4 bases between them.

The V and J genes are TRBV27 and TRBJ2-5, with D perhaps matching TRBD1 (6 bases). V was trimmed by 4 bases and J by 5 bases, leaving 14 bases between them. The CDR3 has 14 amino acids. Germline values: CDR1 MNHEY, CDR2 SMNVEV (reference sequence). The CDR3 coding sequence is TGTGCCAGCAGTTGGGGGCAGGGTGAGGAGACCCAGTACTTC. Protein sequence: CASSWGQGEETQYF.

The J gene is TRBJ1-2, the V gene TRBV6-6; D is unresolved. Germline CDR1 is MNHNY and CDR2 is SVGAGI (reference sequence). The CDR3 is 15 amino acids. Trimming removed 0 bases from V and 0 bases from J, with 8 bases in between. CDR3 nucleotide sequence: TGTGCCAGCAGTTACTCTAACACCGCTAACTATGGCTACACCTTC. Its translation: CASSYSNTANYGYTF.

The chain combines TRBV7-7 with TRBJ2-5; TRBD2 matches 8 bases. J lost 5 bases, V lost 3 bases, and 11 bases had no gene match. The CDR3 spans 16 residues. Germline CDR1 is SSHAT and CDR2 is FNYEAQ (reference sequence). This CDR3 reads CASSFGSGGRGETQYF. The CDR3 DNA reads TGTGCCAGCAGCTTCGGCAGCGGGGGTAGGGGCGAGACCCAGTACTTC.

The chain links TRBV27 to TRBJ2-6, with D unclear. CDR1 is MNHEY and CDR2 is SMNVEV in the germline V gene (reference sequence). The CDR3 runs 16 residues. V lost 5 bases and J lost 0, with 11 bases in between. The CDR3 DNA reads TGTGCCAGCAGTAACACAGCCTACTCTGGGGCCAACGTCCTGACTTTC. Its protein is CASSNTAYSGANVLTF.

DNA for the CDR3: TGTGCCAGCAGCGCCCGACAGTCGAGCTCCTATAATTCACCCCTCCACTTT. Translating gives CASSARQSSSYNSPLHF. The chain carries TRBV7-6 and TRBJ1-6; TRBD1 might be the D (5 bases). Germline assignment: CDR1 SGHVS and CDR2 FNYEAQ. The ends were cut back, 5 bases at V and 0 bases at J, with 14 bases in the middle. This CDR3 has 17 amino acids. The full variable domain, completed using reference TRBV7-6 and TRBJ1-6, is GAGVSQSPRYKVTKRGQDVALRCDPISGHVSLYWYRQALGQGPEFLTYFNYEAQQDKSGLPNDRFSAERPEGSISTLTIQRTEQRDSAMYRCASSARQSSSYNSPLHFGNGTRLTVT.

This clone was recorded a few times. This chain joins TRBV7-9 and TRBJ1-5, with D possibly matching TRBD1 (5 bases). Per the germline V gene, CDR1 is SEHNR and CDR2 is FQNEAQ (reference sequence). CDR3 length equals 16 residues. Deletions cut 1 base from V and 0 bases from J, with 10 bases between. In DNA form, the CDR3 reads TGTGCCAGCAGCTTAGTTGGGGGGGATAGCAATCAGCCCCAGCATTTT. Amino acid sequence: CASSLVGGDSNQPQHF.

The rearrangement uses TRBV10-3 and TRBJ2-7; 7 bases are shared with TRBD1. The CDR3 contains 14 residues. Trimming at V came to 5 bases and at J to 0 bases, leaving 4 bases not matched to a gene. CDR1 and CDR2 (germline): ENHRY, SYGVKD. This CDR3 is CAISQTGSSYEQYF. In nucleotides, the CDR3 is TGTGCCATCAGTCAGACAGGGAGCTCCTACGAGCAGTACTTC.

Comments on this clone: Germline and junction disagree at one end, which may indicate a read error. The rearrangement joins TRBV10-3 to TRBJ1-4; D is ambiguous. The CDR3 covers 15 residues. CDR1 ENHRY and CDR2 SYGVKD come from the germline V gene. CDR3 protein: CATSVRHATNEKLFF. For the CDR3, the DNA is TGTGCCACCAGTGTGCGGCACGCAACTAATGAAAAACTGTTTTTT.

This chain uses TRBV18 with TRBJ2-5; D possibly corresponds to TRBD1 (6 bases). In germline, CDR1 is KGHSH, CDR2 LQKENI. CDR3 size: 16 residues. V dropped 3 bases and J dropped 6 bases, with 20 bases sitting between them. The CDR3 bases are TGTGCCAGCTCACCCTCTGAGCCGGACAGCCTCAAGACCCAGTACTTC. Amino acids: CASSPSEPDSLKTQYF.

CDR3 amino acids: CASSQWGGGGYTF. The CDR3 DNA reads as TGTGCCAGCAGCCAGTGGGGAGGAGGTGGCTACACCTTC. The chain employs TRBV14 and TRBJ1-2; unclear D gene. The CDR3 contains 13 residues. V was trimmed by 3 bases and J by 7 bases, leaving 12 bases between them. CDR1 is SGHDN, CDR2 FVKESK, per germline.

The chain carries TRBV19 and TRBJ1-2; 7 nucleotides line up with TRBD1. V trimming: 7 bases; J trimming: 4 bases; junction bases outside the gene matches: 9. The CDR3 length is 14 residues. Germline V gives CDR1 LNHDA, CDR2 SQIVND (reference sequence). DNA of the CDR3: TGTGCCAGTACCGCTTCCCGGGACAGCTATGGCTACACCTTC. Its translation is CASTASRDSYGYTF. Together with reference TRBV19 and TRBJ1-2, the CDR3 gives the full variable domain: DGGITQSPKYLFRKEGQNVTLSCEQNLNHDAMYWYRQDPGQGLRLIYYSQIVNDFQKGDIAEGYSVSREKKESFPLTVTSAQKNPTAFYLCASTASRDSYGYTFGSGTRLTVV.

This chain joins TRBV28 and TRBJ2-5, with a possible D match to TRBD1 (5 bases). The CDR3 consists of 12 residues. In germline, CDR1 is MDHEN, CDR2 SYDVKM. The germline V and J ends were trimmed by 3 bases and 5 bases, with 7 bases remaining between them. The CDR3 region is CASSFRQETQYF. CDR3 DNA sequence: TGTGCCAGCAGTTTCCGACAGGAGACCCAGTACTTC.

This chain links TRBV4-1 with TRBJ2-1; D perhaps matches TRBD1 (6 bases). Trimming removed 0 bases from V and 2 bases from J, with 11 bases in between. CDR3 size: 16 residues. The germline CDR1 and CDR2 sequences are MGHRA and YSYEKL. For the CDR3, the DNA is TGCGCCAGCAGCCAAGATGCAGGGGCCGCCTACAATGAGCAGTTCTTC. Its translation: CASSQDAGAAYNEQFF.

On this clone itself: This sample includes further DNA sequences coding for the same CDR3. The rearrangement joins TRBV9 to TRBJ2-1; TRBD1 might be the D (5 bases). With 0 bases removed from V and 3 bases from J, the gap between germline ends came to 7 bases. The CDR3 is 14 amino acids. Per the germline V gene, CDR1 is SGDLS and CDR2 is YYNGEE. The CDR3 spells CASSVGGYYNEQFF. DNA of the CDR3: TGTGCCAGCAGCGTAGGGGGCTACTACAATGAGCAGTTCTTC.

The chain couples TRBV7-8 to TRBJ1-1, with D unclear. The CDR3 is 14 residues long. In germline, CDR1 is SGHVS, CDR2 FQNEAQ. Trimming shortened V by 0 bases and J by 5 bases, and 10 bases separated the two germline ends. Written as DNA, the CDR3 is TGTGCCAGCAGCTTAGCCCTTGGGAGTACTGAAGCTTTCTTT. This encodes CASSLALGSTEAFF.

The rearrangement links TRBV9 to TRBJ2-2; a possible D gene is TRBD2 (6 bases). CDR1 and CDR2 (germline): SGDLS, YYNGEE. V was shortened by 2 bases and J by 4 bases, with 9 bases between the two germline ends. The CDR3 has 14 amino acids. The CDR3 here is CASSVAGPTGELFF. In DNA form, the CDR3 reads TGTGCCAGCAGCGTCGCGGGGCCCACCGGGGAGCTGTTTTTT.

The J gene is TRBJ2-3, the V gene TRBV7-9, with TRBD1 matching 11 bases. The V gene's germline CDR1 is SEHNR and CDR2 FQNEAQ (reference sequence). This CDR3 spans 15 amino acids. Losses at the gene ends were 5 bases for V and 6 bases for J; bases not matched to a gene: 7. The CDR3 protein is CASSHRTGGLDTQYF. The CDR3 bases are TGTGCCAGCAGCCACCGGACAGGGGGCCTGGATACGCAGTATTTT.